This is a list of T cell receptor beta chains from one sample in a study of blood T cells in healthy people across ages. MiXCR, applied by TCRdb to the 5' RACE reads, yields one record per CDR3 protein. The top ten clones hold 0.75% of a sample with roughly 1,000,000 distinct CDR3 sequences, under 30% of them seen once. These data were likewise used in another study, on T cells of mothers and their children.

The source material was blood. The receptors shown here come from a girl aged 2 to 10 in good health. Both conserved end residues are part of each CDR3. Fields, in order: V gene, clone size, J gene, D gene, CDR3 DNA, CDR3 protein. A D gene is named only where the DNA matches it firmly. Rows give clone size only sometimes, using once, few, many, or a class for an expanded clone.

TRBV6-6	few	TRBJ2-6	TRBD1	TGTGCCAGCAGTTCCATAGACAGGGCTGGGGCCAACGCCCTGACTTTC	CASSSIDRAGANALTF
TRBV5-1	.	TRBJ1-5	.	TGCGCCAGCAGCTTGACAGGGTTGGATCAGCCCCAGCATTTT	CASSLTGLDQPQHF
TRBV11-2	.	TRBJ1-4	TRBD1	TGTGCCAGCGCGTGGGGGACAGACCATGAAAAACTGTTTTTT	CASAWGTDHEKLFF
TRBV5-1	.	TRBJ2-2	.	TGCGCCAGCAGCTCCCTTGGCGGGACCCAATCCGGGGAGCTGTTTTTT	CASSSLGGTQSGELFF
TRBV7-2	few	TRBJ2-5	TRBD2	TGTGCCAGCAGCCCTCTAGCGGACGCTCAAGAGACCCAGTACTTC	CASSPLADAQETQYF
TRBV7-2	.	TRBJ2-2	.	TGTGCCAGCAGCGCAGGGGGGGCGAGGGCCGGGGAGCTGTTTTTT	CASSAGGARAGELFF
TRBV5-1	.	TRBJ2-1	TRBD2	TGCGCCAGCAAGACTAGCGGATATAACAATGAGCAGTTCTTC	CASKTSGYNNEQFF
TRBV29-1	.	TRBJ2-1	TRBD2	TGCAGCGTTGAAGTTCCTAGCGGGTACAATGAGCAGTTCTTC	CSVEVPSGYNEQFF
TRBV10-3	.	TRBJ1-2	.	TGTGCCATCAGTGAGTGGGGGGCCGATGGCTACACCTTC	CAISEWGADGYTF
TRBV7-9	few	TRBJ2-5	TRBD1	TGTGCCATTCTACCTGGACAGGACCTACAAGAGACCCAGTACTTC	CAILPGQDLQETQYF
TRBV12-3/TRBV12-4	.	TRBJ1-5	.	TGTGCCAGCAGTTTTCGCACAGACCACTTCGGGACCTTTAGTCAGCCCCAGCATTTT	CASSFRTDHFGTFSQPQHF
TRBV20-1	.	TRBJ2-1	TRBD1	TGCAGTGCTAGACCGGCCTTGGGACAGGGAACGGCTGAGCAGTTCTTC	CSARPALGQGTAEQFF
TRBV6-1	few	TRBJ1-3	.	TGTGCCAGCCGGGAGCGGCGCTTGTCGACTGGAAACACCATATATTTT	CASRERRLSTGNTIYF
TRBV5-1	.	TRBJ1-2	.	TGCGCCAGCAACCTTTCGGGGGGAGATGGCTACACCTTC	CASNLSGGDGYTF
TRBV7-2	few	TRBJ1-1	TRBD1	TGTGCCAGCAGCCTCATCGGGACAGGTAACACTGAAGCTTTCTTT	CASSLIGTGNTEAFF
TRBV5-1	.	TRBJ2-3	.	TGCGCCAGCAGCGACCACCGACAGGGCACAGATACGCAGTATTTT	CASSDHRQGTDTQYF
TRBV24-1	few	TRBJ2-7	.	TGTGCCACCAGTGATTTAGGGGGGAGGGCCCCTCTCGAGCAGTACTTC	CATSDLGGRAPLEQYF
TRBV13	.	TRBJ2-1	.	TGTGCCAGCAGCTTAGGCCTTGGGGTCTCCTACAATGAGCAGTTCTTC	CASSLGLGVSYNEQFF
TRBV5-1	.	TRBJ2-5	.	TGCGCCAGCAGCTTGGAGGGCTTGACAGACCAGTACTTC	CASSLEGLTDQYF
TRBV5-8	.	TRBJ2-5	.	TGTGCCAGCACTACCGCGGAGGAGACCCAGTACTTC	CASTTAEETQYF
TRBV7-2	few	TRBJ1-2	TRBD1	TGTGCCAGCAGCTCCCTACAGGGGGTGGTCTATGGCTACACCTTC	CASSSLQGVVYGYTF
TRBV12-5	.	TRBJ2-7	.	TGTGCTAGTGGCACTAACTACGAGCAGTACTTC	CASGTNYEQYF
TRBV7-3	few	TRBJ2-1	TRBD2	TGTGCCAGCAGCGGATTTAGCGGGGCCTCCTACAATGAGCAGTTCTTC	CASSGFSGASYNEQFF
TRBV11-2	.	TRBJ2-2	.	TGTGCCAGCAGCTTAGGATTTAAGGGGGTGAACACCGGGGAGCTGTTTTTT	CASSLGFKGVNTGELFF
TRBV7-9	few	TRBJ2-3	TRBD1	TGTGCCAGCAGCTTAGACGGGACAGTCACAGATACGCAGTATTTT	CASSLDGTVTDTQYF
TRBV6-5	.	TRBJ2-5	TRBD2	TGTGCCAGCAGTTTGGTTGATACCCGACTAGCGGGGGCGGGGGAGCAGTACTTC	CASSLVDTRLAGAGEQYF
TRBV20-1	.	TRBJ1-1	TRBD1	TGCAGTGCTACGAGGGGGCCAACAGAAGCTTTCTTT	CSATRGPTEAFF
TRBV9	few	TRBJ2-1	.	TGTGCCAGCAGCGTTACGGGGGTGGATTTCTACAATGAGCAGTTCTTC	CASSVTGVDFYNEQFF
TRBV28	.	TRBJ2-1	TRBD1	TGTGCCAGCAGTCGACAGGGGTGGGATGAGCAGTTCTTC	CASSRQGWDEQFF
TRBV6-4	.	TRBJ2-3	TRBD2	TGTGCCAGCAGTGACGGACTAGCGGCAGATACGCAGTATTTT	CASSDGLAADTQYF
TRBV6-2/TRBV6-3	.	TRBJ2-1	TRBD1	TGTGCCAGCAGTTACCCGACGACAGGGATCAATGAGCAGTTCTTC	CASSYPTTGINEQFF
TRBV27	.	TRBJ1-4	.	TGTGCCAGCAGTCAAATACGGGAGGCAGGAGAAAAACTGTTTTTT	CASSQIREAGEKLFF
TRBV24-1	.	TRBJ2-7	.	TGTGCCACCAGTGATCCCACTGGAAAAGAGGGCTACGAGCAGTACTTC	CATSDPTGKEGYEQYF
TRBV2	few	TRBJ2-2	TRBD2	TGTGCCATCACCAAGGGGCGGGAGAGGATCGGGGAGCTGTTTTTT	CAITKGRERIGELFF
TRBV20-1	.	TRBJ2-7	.	TGCAGTGCGACCGGGGCCAGCGGCCTCTCCTACGAGCAGTACTTC	CSATGASGLSYEQYF
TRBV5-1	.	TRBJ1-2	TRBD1	TGCGCCAGCAGCTCCGGGACAGAAGGCTATGGCTACACCTTC	CASSSGTEGYGYTF
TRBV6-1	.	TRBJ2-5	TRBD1	TGTGCCAGCAGAGCCGGGGACAGGGGAGGGGAGACCCAGTACTTC	CASRAGDRGGETQYF
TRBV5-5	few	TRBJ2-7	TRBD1	TGTGCCAGCAGCCCGCAAGGGACAGACTACGAGCAGTACTTC	CASSPQGTDYEQYF
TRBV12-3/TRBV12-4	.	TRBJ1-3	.	TGTGCCAGCACCCCCTCAGATTGGGGGTACGGAAACACCATATATTTT	CASTPSDWGYGNTIYF
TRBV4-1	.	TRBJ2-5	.	TGCGCCAGCAGCCCCCTGGAAGGGGAGTACCAAGAGACCCAGTACTTC	CASSPLEGEYQETQYF
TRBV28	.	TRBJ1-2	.	TGTGCCGTCAGGGGCTCGGGCGGCTACACCTTC	CAVRGSGGYTF
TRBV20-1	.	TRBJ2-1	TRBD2	TGCAGTGCTAGCGGCGGGAGAAGAACCAATGAGCAGTTCTTC	CSASGGRRTNEQFF
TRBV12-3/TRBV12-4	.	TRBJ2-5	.	TGTGCCAGCAGTTCCCCTCATGGCCGGGAGACCCAGTACTTC	CASSSPHGRETQYF
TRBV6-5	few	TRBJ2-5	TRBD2	TGTGCCAGCAGACTAGCGGAGTTCCAAGAGACCCAGTACTTC	CASRLAEFQETQYF
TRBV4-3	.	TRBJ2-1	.	TGCGCCAGCAGCCAATCGGTCGGGGCTCACGGTGAGCAGTTCTTC	CASSQSVGAHGEQFF
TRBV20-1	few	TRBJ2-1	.	TGCAGTGCTAGTGGCCCATCGGATGAGCAGTTCTTC	CSASGPSDEQFF
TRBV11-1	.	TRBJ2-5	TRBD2	TGTGCCAGTAACGAACTAGCGGCCAGCGAGACCCAGTACTTC	CASNELAASETQYF
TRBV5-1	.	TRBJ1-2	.	TGCGCCAGCAGCTGGACGGAAACGGGACAAGTGAACTATGGCTACACCTTC	CASSWTETGQVNYGYTF
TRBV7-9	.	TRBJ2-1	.	TGTGCCAGCAGCCCCCAAGTAGCGGCGGGAAGGGATGAGCAGTTCTTC	CASSPQVAAGRDEQFF
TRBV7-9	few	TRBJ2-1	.	TGTGCCAGCAGCTTCGGGGGCCAAAATGAGCAGTTCTTC	CASSFGGQNEQFF
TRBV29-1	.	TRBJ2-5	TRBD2	TGCAGCGTTGAAGGACTTCTAGCGGGTACTCAAGAGACCCAGTACTTC	CSVEGLLAGTQETQYF
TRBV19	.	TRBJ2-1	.	TGTGCCAGTAGTCCTACGGGGGCGGGGGACAATGAGCAGTTCTTC	CASSPTGAGDNEQFF
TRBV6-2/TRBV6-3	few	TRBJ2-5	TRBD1	TGTGCCAGCAGTTCCTACCTTACAGGGGAAGAGACCCAGTACTTC	CASSSYLTGEETQYF
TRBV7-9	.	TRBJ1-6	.	TGTGCCAGCAGCCCACCCCGGCGGAATTCACCCCTCCACTTT	CASSPPRRNSPLHF
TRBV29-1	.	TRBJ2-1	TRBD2	TGCAGCGTTCCCTACTCCGGGGGGGTTTACAATGAGCAGTTCTTC	CSVPYSGGVYNEQFF
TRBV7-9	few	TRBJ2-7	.	TGTGCCAGCAGCTTAGTAGATACAGAACTTTCCTACGAGCAGTACTTC	CASSLVDTELSYEQYF
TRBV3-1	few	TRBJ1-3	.	TGTGCCAGCAGGCGACAGCCTGGCTCTGGAAACACCATATATTTT	CASRRQPGSGNTIYF
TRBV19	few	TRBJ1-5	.	TGTGCCAGTAGTATGTCAGGGCTAAGCAATCAGCCCCAGCATTTT	CASSMSGLSNQPQHF
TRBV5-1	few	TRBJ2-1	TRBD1	TGCGCCAGCAGCCCGGGACAGTTCGACAATGAGCAGTTCTTC	CASSPGQFDNEQFF